The rows below give T cell receptor beta chains drawn from one sample of a study of beta chain features in type 1 diabetes. The data were produced by immunoSEQ multiplex PCR, yet TCRdb's version contains in-frame clones alone and is incomplete. The sample has tens of thousands of clones, 30% to 40% seen once. Sequencing was performed on stem cell memory CD4+ T cells from blood. These receptors all come from a woman aged 18-30 years in good health. Both conserved end residues are part of each CDR3. The order of the fields is V gene, clone size, D gene, J gene, CDR3 protein, CDR3 DNA. A D gene is named only where the DNA matches it firmly. Clone sizes are given selectively: once, few, many, or a class where the clone is expanded.

TRBV4-3	NA	NA	TRBJ1-3	CASSERRGNSGNTIYF	TGCGCCAGCAGCGAACGTCGGGGGAACTCTGGAAACACCATATATTTT
TRBV6-6	few	NA	TRBJ2-5	CASSYSEGQETQYF	TGTGCCAGCAGTTACTCCGAGGGACAAGAGACCCAGTACTTC
TRBV21-1	NA	NA	TRBJ1-2	CARNSRPVIGYTF	TGTGCCCGCAACAGCAGACCAGTAATTGGCTACACCTTC
TRBV29-1	few	NA	TRBJ2-7	CSGTKGLGYEQYF	TGCAGCGGCACTAAGGGGCTAGGCTACGAGCAGTACTTC
TRBV5-8	NA	NA	TRBJ1-5	CASSLSEQPQHF	TGTGCCAGCAGCTTGTCGGAGCAGCCCCAGCATTTT
TRBV7-3	NA	NA	TRBJ2-3	CASSFQHGEADTQYF	TGTGCCAGCAGCTTTCAACACGGAGAGGCAGATACGCAGTATTTT
TRBV11-3	NA	TRBD2	TRBJ2-3	CASSPSAGGSTDTQYF	TGTGCCAGCAGCCCTTCCGCGGGAGGGAGCACAGATACGCAGTATTTT
TRBV10-3	NA	TRBD2	TRBJ2-3	CAVQGEGTQYF	TGTGCCGTGCAAGGGGAGGGTACGCAGTATTTT
TRBV27	few	TRBD1	TRBJ2-3	CASSYRGPDTQYF	TGTGCCAGCAGTTACAGGGGGCCAGATACGCAGTATTTT
TRBV4-2	many	TRBD1	TRBJ2-5	CASSRRQGDTETQYF	TGTGCCAGCAGCCGTCGACAGGGAGATACAGAGACCCAGTACTTC
TRBV30	few	TRBD1	TRBJ2-3	CAWSVQGENTQYF	TGTGCCTGGAGTGTCCAGGGGGAAAATACGCAGTATTTT
TRBV30	NA	NA	TRBJ2-1	CAWIGGSGFNEQFF	TGTGCCTGGATCGGAGGGTCAGGTTTCAATGAGCAGTTCTTC
TRBV6-1	NA	TRBD2	TRBJ2-5	CASSEARVGTSVETQYF	TGTGCCAGCAGTGAAGCGAGGGTAGGAACTAGCGTGGAGACCCAGTACTTC
TRBV27	NA	TRBD2	TRBJ2-1	CASSTPSGGANEQFF	TGTGCCAGCAGTACCCCTAGCGGGGGGGCGAATGAGCAGTTCTTC
TRBV15	NA	TRBD2	TRBJ2-5	CATSSPLAGSETQYF	TGTGCCACCAGCAGTCCGCTAGCGGGGAGTGAGACCCAGTACTTC
TRBV7-2	NA	NA	TRBJ2-5	CASSLELAKGPRNF	TGTGCCAGCAGCTTAGAATTGGCCAAGGGGCCCCGGAACTTC